These 30 T cell receptor beta chains came from one sample sequenced in a study of control samples from healthy donors and cancer patients. The repertoire was sequenced with immunoSEQ multiplex PCR; TCRdb's copy has only in-frame clones and lacks some. The sample has about 80,000 clones, about 90% seen once. Sequencing used blood. These receptors originate from a man in his forties or fifties in good health.

The J gene is TRBJ1-6, the V gene TRBV6-5; D gene uncertain. The CDR3 is 15 residues long. CDR1 and CDR2 (germline): MNHEY, SVGAGI. Deletions cut 7 bases from V and 5 bases from J, with 15 bases between. CDR3 in amino acids: CASTRGPGDNSPLHF. The CDR3 DNA sequence: TGTGCCAGCACCCGGGGTCCGGGAGATAATTCACCCCTCCACTTT.

CDR3 region: CASSLWGNNEQFF. Here the CDR3 DNA reads TGTGCCAGCAGCTTATGGGGGAACAATGAGCAGTTCTTC. This sequence joins TRBV7-6 and TRBJ2-1; D is perhaps TRBD1 or TRBD2 (5 bases each). Trimming took 2 bases from V and 5 from J, leaving 7 bases between them. Germline V gene lookup returns CDR1 SGHVS and CDR2 FNYEAQ. This CDR3 is built from 13 residues.

V is TRBV5-1 and J is TRBJ2-1; perhaps D is TRBD1 or TRBD2 (6 bases each). Trimming removed 7 bases from V and 8 bases from J, with 19 bases in between. The CDR3 covers 14 residues. Looked up from germline, CDR1 is SGHRS and CDR2 is YFSETQ. CDR3 DNA: TGCGCCAGCCATAAAGGGGGGCCCGGGGATGAGCAGTTCTTC. It specifies CASHKGGPGDEQFF. Full variable domain (rest looked up from reference TRBV5-1 and TRBJ2-1): KAGVTQTPRYLIKTRGQQVTLSCSPISGHRSVSWYQQTPGQGLQFLFEYFSETQRNKGNFPGRFSGRQFSNSRSEMNVSTLELGDSALYLCASHKGGPGDEQFFGPGTRLTVL.

CDR3 region: CASSLDGDYYNEQFF. CDR3 coding DNA: TGCGCCAGCAGCTTGGACGGGGACTATTACAATGAGCAGTTCTTC. The rearrangement uses TRBV5-1 and TRBJ2-1, with 7 positions matching TRBD2. Germline CDR1 and CDR2: SGHRS and YFSETQ. J gave up 4 bases and V 0 bases, and 4 bases lay outside the gene matches. The CDR3 loop spans 15 amino acids.

CDR3 bases: TGTGCCAGCAGCATTACAGGGACGGGTGAGCAGTTCTTC. Translation gives CASSITGTGEQFF. The chain carries TRBV9 and TRBJ2-1; tentatively, D is TRBD1 (6 bases). Germline loops: CDR1 SGDLS, CDR2 YYNGEE. V was clipped by 4 bases and J by 9 bases, with 14 bases between them. This CDR3 spans 13 amino acids.

The V call is TRBV19, the J call TRBJ2-1, with D perhaps TRBD2 (6 bases). V was shortened by 3 bases and J by 6 bases, with 12 bases between the two germline ends. The CDR3 is 14 amino acids. Per germline, CDR1 LNHDA and CDR2 SQIVND (reference sequence). The CDR3 spells CASSIGGNPNEQFF. Here the CDR3 DNA reads TGTGCCAGTAGTATTGGCGGGAACCCCAATGAGCAGTTCTTC.

This clone was observed a handful of times. The chain carries TRBV6-1 and TRBJ1-2, with 7 bases lining up with TRBD1. Trimming took 0 bases from V and 9 from J; bases not matched to a gene: 13. CDR3 size: 16 residues. CDR1 MNHNS and CDR2 SASEGT come from the germline V gene. Here the CDR3 reads CASSEAGRRGGFSYTF. The CDR3 DNA reads as TGTGCCAGCAGTGAAGCCGGGCGTAGAGGGGGCTTCAGCTACACCTTC.

This clone was seen a single time. The rearrangement uses TRBV5-1 and TRBJ2-7; D gene unclear. Deletions cut 4 bases from V and 1 base from J, with 15 bases between. Germline V gene sequence: CDR1 SGHRS, CDR2 YFSETQ. CDR3 length: 15 residues. CDR3 DNA sequence: TGCGCCAGCAGCCCTCCAGGACGTCTTTCCTACGAGCAGTACTTC. Translation: CASSPPGRLSYEQYF.

The table lists this clone with many counts. The chain has TRBV7-9 and TRBJ2-5, with a possible D match to TRBD1 (5 bases). Germline V gives CDR1 SEHNR, CDR2 FQNEAQ (reference sequence). The CDR3 is 16 residues long. Trimming cost V 3 bases and J 0 bases, with 14 bases left between them. CDR3 in amino acids: CASSFTSGSYQETQYF. The CDR3 DNA is TGTGCCAGCAGCTTTACCTCAGGGTCGTACCAAGAGACCCAGTACTTC.

The rearrangement links TRBV6-6 to TRBJ2-7; D gene ambiguous. The CDR3 spans 14 residues. CDR1 is MNHNY, CDR2 SVGAGI, per germline (reference sequence). The V end lost 2 bases, the J end lost 3 bases, and 11 bases lay between the germline ends. DNA for the CDR3: TGTGCCAGCAGTTACGACCCCAGACACTACGAGCAGTACTTC. This gives the protein CASSYDPRHYEQYF.

The rearrangement joins TRBV30 to TRBJ2-3, with TRBD2 identical over 10 bases. Germline V gene data show CDR1 as GTSNPN and CDR2 as SVGIG (reference sequence). This CDR3 region has 15 residues. After removal of 0 bases from V and 6 bases from J, the junction contained 6 bases not matched to a gene. Here the CDR3 reads CAWSVRSGGADTQYF. The CDR3 DNA sequence: TGTGCCTGGAGTGTAAGGAGCGGGGGGGCGGATACGCAGTATTTT. The full variable domain, rest sourced from reference TRBV30 and TRBJ2-3, is SQTIHQWPATLVQPVGSPLSLECTVEGTSNPNLYWYRQAAGRGLQLLFYSVGIGQISSEVPQNLSASRPQDRQFILSSKKLLLSDSGFYLCAWSVRSGGADTQYFGPGTRLTVL.

The chain uses TRBV6-5 and TRBJ1-1; D unresolved. There are 12 residues in the CDR3. Trimming removed 5 bases from V and 5 bases from J, with 9 bases in between. The germline gives CDR1 MNHEY, CDR2 SVGAGI. In DNA, the CDR3 is TGTGCCAGCAGTCTTTTTGGGACTGAAGCTTTCTTT. This sequence encodes CASSLFGTEAFF.

V usage is TRBV18 and J usage is TRBJ1-2; D possibly corresponds to TRBD1 (5 bases). Trimming took off 4 bases at V and 7 bases at J, with 16 bases between the two ends. CDR1 and CDR2 from the germline V gene are KGHSH and LQKENI. This CDR3 contains 14 residues. CDR3 protein: CASSRLGTDGGYTF. CDR3 nucleotide sequence: TGTGCCAGCTCACGCCTGGGGACGGATGGTGGCTACACCTTC.

This clone was seen once. This rearrangement joins TRBV27 to TRBJ1-1, with a possible D match to TRBD1 (6 bases). V shed 5 bases and J shed 1 base, with 11 bases lying between them. The germline V gene encodes CDR1 MNHEY and CDR2 SMNVEV (reference sequence). CDR3 size: 14 residues. CDR3 sequence reads: CASSKGHQNTEAFF. DNA for the CDR3: TGTGCCAGCAGTAAGGGACATCAGAACACTGAAGCTTTCTTT.

The chain uses TRBV6-5 and TRBJ1-5, with 7 bases fitting TRBD1. The CDR3 runs 14 residues. V shed 4 bases and J 5 bases; nucleotides not matched to a gene: 5. In germline, CDR1 is MNHEY, CDR2 SVGAGI. CDR3: CASSLRDSHQPQHF. CDR3 in DNA: TGTGCCAGCAGTTTAAGGGACAGTCATCAGCCCCAGCATTTT.

This clone has just one count. The rearrangement links TRBV6-1 to TRBJ2-3; D ambiguous. Trimming removed 1 base at V and 8 bases at J, with 10 bases between. The CDR3 runs 13 residues. The germline V gene encodes CDR1 MNHNS and CDR2 SASEGT. The DNA for the CDR3 is TGTGCCAGCAGTGAAGGGGCTAGATTTACGCAGTATTTT. Its translation: CASSEGARFTQYF.

In this sample, this clone turned up once. The J gene is TRBJ2-5, the V gene TRBV7-7; 10 bases fit TRBD1. The germline gives CDR1 SSHAT, CDR2 FNYEAQ (reference sequence). The CDR3 has 16 amino acids. V lost 4 bases, J lost 3 bases, and 8 bases stayed unmatched. DNA for the CDR3: TGTGCCAGCAGCTCACGACAGGGGGCAGGGGAAGAGACCCAGTACTTC. It translates to CASSSRQGAGEETQYF.

The DNA of the CDR3 is TGTGCCAGCAGTGAAGCGGGCGACCCTTATGGCTACACCTTC. Encoded protein: CASSEAGDPYGYTF. The V and J genes are TRBV6-1 and TRBJ1-2; D not resolved. Germline V gives CDR1 MNHNS, CDR2 SASEGT. CDR3 size: 14 residues. The V and J ends lost 0 bases and 5 bases respectively, with 10 bases between them.

CDR3 region: CASSQDKWQPQHF. CDR3 sequence (DNA): TGTGCCAGCAGCCAAGACAAGTGGCAGCCCCAGCATTTT. This sequence joins TRBV3-1 (or the pseudogene TRBV3-2) and TRBJ1-5; D is unresolved. V was cut by 0 bases and J by 7 bases, with 7 bases left in between. Germline CDR1 reads LGHDT; CDR2 reads YNNKEL (reference sequence). The CDR3 loop spans 13 amino acids.

The rearrangement uses TRBV7-8 and TRBJ1-1; a possible D gene is TRBD1 (6 bases). Germline values: CDR1 SGHVS, CDR2 FQNEAQ. CDR3 length: 15 amino acids. V lost 2 bases and J 2 bases, leaving 12 bases between the germline ends. In nucleotides, the CDR3 is TGTGCCAGCAGCTTAAGGGGGACGGTTAACACTGAAGCTTTCTTT. As protein: CASSLRGTVNTEAFF.

The chain joins TRBV3-1 (or the pseudogene TRBV3-2) to TRBJ1-3; D call uncertain. The V end was cut by 0 bases, the J end by 2 bases, with 14 bases between. There are 17 residues in the CDR3. Germline CDR1 is LGHDT and CDR2 is YNNKEL (reference sequence). In nucleotides, the CDR3 is TGTGCCAGCAGCCAAGAACGGGGAAGAGTTGCTGGAAACACCATATATTTT. Its protein is CASSQERGRVAGNTIYF.

The rearrangement joins TRBV2 to TRBJ1-2, with 7 bases matching TRBD1. The CDR3 spans 13 residues. Germline assignment: CDR1 SNHLY and CDR2 FYNNEI. The V gene end was trimmed by 7 bases and the J gene end by 2 bases; junction bases not matched to a gene: 4. The CDR3 bases are TGTGCCAGCACTACGACAGGGAACTATGGCTACACCTTC. Protein: CASTTTGNYGYTF. Full variable domain (remainder filled in from reference TRBV2 and TRBJ1-2): EPEVTQTPSHQVTQMGQEVILRCVPISNHLYFYWYRQILGQKVEFLVSFYNNEISEKSEIFDDQFSVERPDGSNFTLKIRSTKLEDSAMYFCASTTTGNYGYTFGSGTRLTVV.

This clone appeared a few times. The gene calls are TRBV6-5 and TRBJ2-7, with D tentatively TRBD1 (5 bases). This CDR3 comprises 15 residues. Between the trimmed V and J ends, which lost 3 bases and 1 base, there was a span of 13 bases. Germline V gene sequence: CDR1 MNHEY, CDR2 SVGAGI. CDR3 in amino acids: CASSYRQGESYEQYF. The CDR3 region has the DNA TGTGCCAGCAGTTATAGGCAGGGCGAGTCCTACGAGCAGTACTTC.

The rearrangement joins TRBV5-1 to TRBJ2-1, with a tentative D call TRBD2 (6 bases). CDR1 is SGHRS, CDR2 YFSETQ, per germline. This CDR3 is 18 amino acids long. The ends were cut back, 4 bases at V and 5 bases at J, with 25 bases in the middle. Here the CDR3 DNA reads TGCGCCAGCAGCCAATTCAGGACCGGGACTTTGGGTGACAATGAGCAGTTCTTC. The encoded protein is CASSQFRTGTLGDNEQFF.

This clone has only a few counts. The J gene is TRBJ2-1, the V gene TRBV12-3 or TRBV12-4, with a tentative D call TRBD1 (5 bases). CDR3 length equals 11 residues. V was shortened by 6 bases and J by 10 bases, with 10 bases between the two germline ends. The CDR3 DNA reads as TGTGCCAGCAGGTCTTGGGGCGAGCAGTTCTTC. It codes for CASRSWGEQFF.

The chain carries TRBV12-3 or TRBV12-4 and TRBJ2-1; the D gene is possibly TRBD2 (5 bases). This CDR3 is 13 amino acids long. The ends were cut back, 5 bases at V and 8 bases at J, with 13 bases in the middle. The DNA of the CDR3 is TGTGCCAGCAGTAGGGAGAGACGGGATGAGCAGTTCTTC. Its translation is CASSRERRDEQFF.

CDR3 nucleotide sequence: TGTGCCAGCTCACCCCTGGGGGGCTCTGGGGCCAACGTCCTGACTTTC. This gives the protein CASSPLGGSGANVLTF. This rearrangement joins TRBV18 to TRBJ2-6, with D possibly being TRBD2 (6 bases). CDR1 is KGHSH and CDR2 is LQKENI in the germline V gene. The CDR3 is made up of 16 amino acids. Trimming removed 3 bases from V and 0 bases from J, with 9 bases in between.

The V call is TRBV5-6, the J call TRBJ1-1; possibly TRBD1 for D (5 bases). This CDR3 spans 12 amino acids. V was shortened by 5 bases and J by 3 bases, with 8 bases between the two germline ends. Germline V gene data show CDR1 as SGHDT and CDR2 as YYEEEE. The CDR3 bases are TGTGCCAGCAGGGAAGGGGACACTGAAGCTTTCTTT. It yields the protein CASREGDTEAFF.

The chain uses TRBV4-2 and TRBJ2-6, with D perhaps TRBD1 or TRBD2 (5 bases each). Trimming left V 4 bases short and J 0 bases short, with 13 bases between. CDR3 size: 17 residues. Germline CDR1 is LGHNA and CDR2 is YNFKEQ. The CDR3 loop is CASSRPGDASGANVLTF. The CDR3 DNA follows: TGTGCCAGCAGCCGACCCGGGGACGCCTCTGGGGCCAACGTCCTGACTTTC.

The chain uses TRBV6-6 and TRBJ1-4, with 7 bases fitting TRBD1. After removal of 4 bases from V and 4 bases from J, the junction contained 9 bases not matched to a gene. There are 16 residues in the CDR3. Germline loops: CDR1 MNHNY, CDR2 SVGAGI (reference sequence). This chain's CDR3 is CASSSTTRGINEKLFF. Written as DNA, the CDR3 is TGTGCCAGCAGTTCGACAACCAGGGGGATTAATGAAAAACTGTTTTTT.